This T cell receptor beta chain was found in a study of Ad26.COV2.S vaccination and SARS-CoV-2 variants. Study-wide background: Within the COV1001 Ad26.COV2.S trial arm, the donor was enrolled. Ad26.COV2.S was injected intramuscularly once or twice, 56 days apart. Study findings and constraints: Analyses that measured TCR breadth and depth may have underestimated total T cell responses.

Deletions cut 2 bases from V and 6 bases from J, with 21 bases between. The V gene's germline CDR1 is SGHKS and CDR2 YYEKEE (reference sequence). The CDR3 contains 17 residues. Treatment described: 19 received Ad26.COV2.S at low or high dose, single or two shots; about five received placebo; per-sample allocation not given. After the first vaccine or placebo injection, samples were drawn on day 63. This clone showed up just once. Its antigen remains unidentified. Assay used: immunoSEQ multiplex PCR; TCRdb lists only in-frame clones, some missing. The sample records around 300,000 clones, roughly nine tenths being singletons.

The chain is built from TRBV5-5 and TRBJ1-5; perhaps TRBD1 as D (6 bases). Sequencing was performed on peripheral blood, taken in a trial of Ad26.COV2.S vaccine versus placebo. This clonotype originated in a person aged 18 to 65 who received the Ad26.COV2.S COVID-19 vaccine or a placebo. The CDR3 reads CASSFGGPGGTTQPQHF. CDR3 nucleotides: TGTGCCAGCAGCTTTGGGGGGCCGGGAGGGACGACTCAGCCCCAGCATTTT.